The rows below give T cell receptor beta chains drawn from one sample of a study of cytomegalovirus exposure and HLA in healthy donors. Sequencing was performed with immunoSEQ multiplex PCR; in TCRdb, only in-frame clones are kept and a portion is missing. The sample records tens of thousands of clones, roughly 70% being singletons. Source material: PBMCs. Source of these receptors: a man in his forties or fifties in good health and CMV-seronegative. CDR3s leave out the opening cysteine and the closing phenylalanine or tryptophan.

v_gene	j_gene	CDR3aa
TRBV5-4	TRBJ2-2	ASRSNRGLRTGELF
TRBV6-6	TRBJ1-4	ASSYGGSIREKLF
TRBV7-2	TRBJ2-6	ASSLFAGRSHSGANVLT
TRBV5-3	TRBJ1-2	ARSLDAVFYGYT
TRBV9	TRBJ2-1	ASTKGGAQREEQF
TRBV9	TRBJ2-1	ASSTPLAGGPYEQF
TRBV7-2	TRBJ2-5	ASSLARSSGAQETQY
TRBV4-1	TRBJ1-2	ASSQDSRGYT
TRBV5-6	TRBJ2-1	ASSLGELRLGRNEQF
TRBV9	TRBJ2-1	ASNLASGNEQF
TRBV30	TRBJ2-1	AWSSDRENEQF
TRBV10-1	TRBJ2-1	ASSPLGGHAEQF
TRBV6-1	TRBJ1-6	ASRTLQGNNSPLH
TRBV5-4	TRBJ1-2	ASSLLGQGSNYGYT
TRBV19	TRBJ1-1	ASSVVPGQGRTEAF
TRBV6-4	TRBJ2-7	ASSVGSSYEQY
TRBV10-3	TRBJ2-7	AISHRTGTYEQY